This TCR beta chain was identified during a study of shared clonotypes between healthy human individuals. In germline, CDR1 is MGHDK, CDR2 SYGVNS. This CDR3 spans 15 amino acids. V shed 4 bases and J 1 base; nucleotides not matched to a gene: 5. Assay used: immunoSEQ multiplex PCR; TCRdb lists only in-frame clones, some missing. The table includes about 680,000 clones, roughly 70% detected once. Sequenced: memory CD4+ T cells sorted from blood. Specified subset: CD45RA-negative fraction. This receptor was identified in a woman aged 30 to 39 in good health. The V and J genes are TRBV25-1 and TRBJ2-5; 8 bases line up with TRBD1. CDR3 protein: CASSGPDRAQETQYF. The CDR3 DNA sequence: TGTGCCAGCAGTGGGCCGGACAGGGCCCAAGAGACCCAGTACTTC.